This TCR beta chain was documented in a study of cytomegalovirus exposure and HLA in healthy donors. Notes on the study in general: The study listed roughly 160 cytomegalovirus-associated TCR beta chains. In a later analysis, V- and J-gene trimming of beta chains associated with a DCLRE1C missense variant, replicated independently. About 87% or about 30% of the time was how often most TCR beta V segments were productive, according to an earlier analysis.

With 5 bases removed from V and 7 bases from J, the gap between germline ends came to 17 bases. The CDR3 has 14 residues. Germline V gene sequence: CDR1 SGHTA, CDR2 FQGNSA. Everyone who donated was a healthy bone marrow donor. Points on this clone: Its antigen remains unknown.

PCR amplification relied on 60 Vbeta primers (plus 13 Jbeta primers). The repertoire was sequenced with immunoSEQ multiplex PCR; TCRdb's copy has only in-frame clones and lacks some. The table shows roughly 200,000 clones, with about nine tenths occurring only once. The origin of this receptor is a man aged 25 to 40 in good health and CMV-seronegative. Sequenced: PBMCs. The chain carries TRBV7-2 and TRBJ1-1; a weak D match, TRBD1 (6 bases). The CDR3 sequence is CASSRTRQANEAFF. Written as DNA, the CDR3 is TGTGCCAGCAGCCGAACTCGACAGGCCAATGAAGCTTTCTTT. The full variable domain, in which reference TRBV7-2 and TRBJ1-1 provide the parts outside the CDR3, is GAGVSQSPSNKVTEKGKDVELRCDPISGHTALYWYRQSLGQGLEFLIYFQGNSAPDKSGLPSDRFSAERTGGSVSTLTIQRTQQEDSAVYLCASSRTRQANEAFFGQGTRLTVV.